Below are 14 T cell receptor beta chains sequenced from a single sample in a study of blood T cells in healthy people across ages. The second PCR ran about 6 to 12 cycles with a sample-barcoded 5' primer and J-beta primers. A single record per CDR3 protein comes from TCRdb applying MiXCR to the 5' RACE reads. The data contain some 1.5 million distinct CDR3 sequences, approximately 28% of them singletons. Sequencing used blood. Receptor source: a woman between 25 and 40 years old in good health.

This clonotype turned up a few times. The gene calls are TRBV28 and TRBJ1-5; 9 nucleotides line up with TRBD1. Trimming removed 5 bases from V and 4 bases from J; junction bases left unmatched: 9. The CDR3 runs to 16 residues. Germline CDR1 is MDHEN and CDR2 is SYDVKM. CDR3 loop: CASSPGTGSPNQPQHF. In nucleotides, the CDR3 is TGTGCCAGCAGTCCTGGGACAGGGAGCCCTAATCAGCCCCAGCATTTT.

This clonotype was counted at least ten times. This chain connects TRBV10-2 to TRBJ2-7, with D possibly being TRBD1 or TRBD2 (5 bases each). V was cut by 6 bases and J by 2 bases, with 17 bases left in between. This CDR3 comprises 15 residues. Germline CDR1 WSHSY, CDR2 SAAADI. The CDR3 here is CASRGTGTSPYEQYF. CDR3 nucleotide sequence: TGCGCCAGCAGGGGAACCGGGACCTCCCCCTACGAGCAGTACTTC.

This clonotype appeared a few times. A much larger clone differs by one base, so this may be a read error. The chain is built from TRBV12-3 or TRBV12-4 and TRBJ2-5; D gene uncertain. The DNA matches TRBJ2-7 better at its end, which makes the J call doubtful. The CDR3 length is 12 residues. The CDR3 nucleotides read TGTGCCAGCAGTTTAAAGTGCTACGAGCAGTACTTC. Translated: CASSLKCYEQYF.

This clonotype came up many times. The V call is TRBV12-3 or TRBV12-4, the J call TRBJ2-5; D is unclear. This CDR3 is built from 14 residues. Trimming removed 1 base from V and 2 bases from J, with 8 bases in between. In DNA, the CDR3 is TGTGCCAGCAGTTTAGGGCTGAAACAAGAGACCCAGTACTTC. This codes for CASSLGLKQETQYF.

On this clonotype: A much larger clone sits a single nucleotide away, making a read error possible. The chain has TRBV7-8 and TRBJ2-1; D remains ambiguous. Germline CDR1 reads SGHVS; CDR2 reads FQNEAQ. V was clipped by 1 base and J by 5 bases, with 9 bases between them. The CDR3 is 14 residues long. CDR3 in amino acids: CASSLGVVDNEQFF. The CDR3 bases are TGTGCCAGCAGCTTAGGAGTAGTGGACAATGAGCAGTTCTTC.

This sequence joins TRBV3-1 and TRBJ2-7; D possibly corresponds to TRBD1 (5 bases). Germline V gives CDR1 LGHDT, CDR2 YNNKEL (reference sequence). Trimming took 0 bases from V and 6 from J, leaving 15 bases between them. This CDR3 is 15 amino acids long. The CDR3 is CASSQDGQGSGEQYF. Written as DNA, the CDR3 is TGTGCCAGCAGCCAAGATGGCCAGGGAAGTGGCGAGCAGTACTTC.

V usage is TRBV28 and J usage is TRBJ1-4, with D hard to call. Germline V gene sequence: CDR1 MDHEN, CDR2 SYDVKM. V lost 7 bases, J lost 7 bases, and 13 bases lay in between. The CDR3 contains 13 residues. CDR3 protein: CASTRGRVEKLFF. In DNA form, the CDR3 reads TGTGCCAGCACCCGTGGTAGGGTTGAAAAACTGTTTTTT.

As to this clonotype: This may come from a read error, since a much larger clone is one base off. The rearrangement joins TRBV20-1 to TRBJ2-5, with 13 bases identical to TRBD2. With the DNA end fitting TRBJ2-7 better, the J assignment may be wrong. Per the germline V gene, CDR1 is DFQATT and CDR2 is SNEGSKA (reference sequence). CDR3 length: 14 amino acids. In DNA form, the CDR3 reads TGCTGTGCTACGGGACTAGCGGGATCGGGCGAGCAGTACTTC. Translated: CCATGLAGSGEQYF.

This clonotype has more than one count but fewer than ten. The chain has TRBV20-1 and TRBJ2-2; 7 bases are a match to TRBD1. The germline gives CDR1 DFQATT, CDR2 SNEGSKA (reference sequence). V was clipped by 5 bases and J by 5 bases; unmatched bases: 8. The CDR3 is made up of 14 amino acids. The CDR3 DNA is TGCAGTGCTCACGGATCGACAGGGACCGGGGAGCTGTTTTTT. The encoded protein is CSAHGSTGTGELFF.

The chain employs TRBV5-5 and TRBJ2-3; 13 bases fit TRBD2. Trimming at V came to 4 bases and at J to 5 bases, leaving 7 bases not matched to a gene. The CDR3 spans 16 residues. Per the germline V gene, CDR1 is SGHKS and CDR2 is YYEKEE (reference sequence). Here the CDR3 DNA reads TGTGCCAGCAGCACAGGACTAGCGGGGGCTTTAGATACGCAGTATTTT. Translation gives CASSTGLAGALDTQYF. Complete variable domain (other parts from reference TRBV5-5 and TRBJ2-3): DAGVTQSPTHLIKTRGQQVTLRCSPISGHKSVSWYQQVLGQGPQFIFQYYEKEERGRGNFPDRFSARQFPNYSSELNVNALLLGDSALYLCASSTGLAGALDTQYFGPGTRLTVL.

This rearrangement joins TRBV11-2 to TRBJ2-1; 9 bases align to TRBD2. CDR3 size: 17 residues. The V and J ends lost 5 bases and 7 bases, in that order; junction bases with no gene match: 15. Germline assignment: CDR1 SGHAT and CDR2 FQNNGV. The CDR3 sequence: CASSLRGSGGLWNEQFF. DNA of the CDR3: TGTGCCAGCAGCCTTCGGGGTAGCGGGGGTCTGTGGAATGAGCAGTTCTTC.

In this sample, this clonotype turned up a few times. CDR3 bases: TGTGCCAGCAGAGAAAACAGGGGGAGCTACACCTTC. Translation gives CASRENRGSYTF. This rearrangement joins TRBV12-3 or TRBV12-4 to TRBJ1-2; 8 bases align to TRBD1. Trimming at V came to 6 bases and at J to 9 bases, leaving 6 bases not matched to a gene. The CDR3 sequence is 12 residues long.

This clonotype was detected a few times. V and J are TRBV4-1 and TRBJ2-2; 7 nucleotides agree with TRBD2. Trimming took 3 bases from V and 3 from J; bases not matched to a gene: 7. CDR3 length: 16 amino acids. The V gene's germline CDR1 is MGHRA and CDR2 YSYEKL. This CDR3 is CASSQGGETDTGELFF. In DNA, the CDR3 is TGCGCCAGCAGCCAGGGGGGGGAGACAGACACCGGGGAGCTGTTTTTT.

This clonotype was detected only a few times. The chain joins TRBV20-1 to TRBJ2-1; D is perhaps TRBD2 (5 bases). The CDR3 runs to 14 residues. Trimming left V 0 bases short and J 13 bases short, with 19 bases between. Germline-derived CDR1 and CDR2 are DFQATT and SNEGSKA (reference sequence). The CDR3 DNA follows: TGCAGTGCTAGAGATCCGGCAGGTGGGGAGACCCAGTTCTTC. Its translation: CSARDPAGGETQFF.